Listed here is a single T cell receptor beta chain. Its specificity is not known. An end of the junction does not agree with germline; a read error may underlie this. These data belong to a study of blood T cells in healthy people across ages. Findings and caveats of the study: Unsorted PBMC material precluded a definitive naive versus antigen-experienced comparison. Observed TCR beta diversity showed a strong correlation with the percentage of naive T cells as measured by flow cytometry.

The germline CDR1 and CDR2 sequences are ENHRY and SYGVKD. CDR3 length: 17 amino acids. The second PCR ran roughly 7 to 12 cycles with a sample-barcoded 5' primer and J-beta primers. From the 5' RACE reads, TCRdb called clonotypes with MiXCR, one entry per CDR3 protein. The data contain about 1.8 million distinct CDR3 sequences, roughly 52% of them seen just once; the ten biggest clones take up approximately 2.1%. The chain couples TRBV10-3 to TRBJ2-5; 8 nucleotides line up with TRBD2. This clonotype was sampled from a woman aged 35 to 49 in good health. Source material: blood. The CDR3 sequence: CAISEVKGRGGQEAQYF. The CDR3 DNA sequence: TGTGCCATCAGTGAGGTCAAGGGCCGGGGGGGCCAAGAGGCCCAGTACTTC.